Below are 26 T cell receptor beta chains sequenced from a single sample in a study of CD8 T cells in ankylosing spondylitis. One entry per CDR3 protein results from TCRdb running MiXCR on the 5' RACE reads. The top ten clones hold 12% to 15% of a sample with a few hundred thousand distinct CDR3 sequences, around 7.9% of them seen once. No cognate antigen is known for these TCRs. Broader study findings: Blood of patients with ankylosing spondylitis appeared to be characterized by a TCR beta motif of 8 or 9 highly homologous variants.

Sequencing was done on a sample of blood, either unsorted or a sorted T cell fraction (not recorded which). These receptors were taken from a male donor with ankylosing spondylitis.

Many counts were recorded for this clonotype. V is TRBV6-5 and J is TRBJ2-2, with D perhaps TRBD1 (6 bases). The V gene's germline CDR1 is MNHEY and CDR2 SVGAGI. CDR3 length: 12 residues. Trimming left V 8 bases short and J 4 bases short, with 8 bases between. In nucleotides, the CDR3 is TGTGCCAGCGGACAGCCCACCGGGGAGCTGTTTTTT. Protein product: CASGQPTGELFF.

This clonotype was recorded many times. V and J are TRBV20-1 and TRBJ2-1, with 9 positions matching TRBD2. V lost 3 bases, J lost 7 bases, and 13 bases stayed unmatched. The CDR3 runs to 16 residues. CDR1 is DFQATT, CDR2 SNEGSKA, per germline (reference sequence). The CDR3 DNA reads TGCAGTGCTAGGGTTCGTAGCGGGAGCTCCGGGAATGAGCAGTTCTTC. It codes for CSARVRSGSSGNEQFF.

With regard to this clonotype: A much larger clone differs by one base, so this may be a read error. The rearrangement links TRBV7-9 to TRBJ2-1; D may be TRBD1 or TRBD2 (6 bases each). This CDR3 spans 16 amino acids. CDR1 SEHNR and CDR2 FQNEAQ come from the germline V gene (reference sequence). CDR3 coding DNA: TGTGCCCGCAGCTTATTAGAGGGGGGCGACGGTAATGAGCAGTTCTTC. It is translated as CARSLLEGGDGNEQFF.

The V gene is TRBV12-3 or TRBV12-4, the J gene TRBJ1-2, with 7 bases matching TRBD1. Losses at the gene ends were 6 bases for V and 1 base for J; bases not matched to a gene: 11. The CDR3 sequence is 16 residues long. The CDR3 loop is CASSNYRDRFNYGYTF. CDR3 DNA sequence: TGTGCCAGCAGCAATTACCGGGACAGATTTAACTATGGCTACACCTTC.

The chain combines TRBV11-2 with TRBJ2-5; TRBD1 agrees at 8 bases. The germline CDR1 and CDR2 sequences are SGHAT and FQNNGV. CDR3 length: 15 residues. J lost 5 bases, V lost 5 bases, and 10 bases had no gene match. Here the CDR3 DNA reads TGTGCCAGCAGCCGCAGACAGGGGAAGGGCGAGACCCAGTACTTC. This sequence encodes CASSRRQGKGETQYF.

Many counts were recorded for this clonotype. This rearrangement joins TRBV9 to TRBJ1-6, with D possibly being TRBD1 (5 bases). The V and J ends lost 3 bases and 3 bases respectively, with 10 bases between them. This CDR3 is built from 15 residues. Germline V gives CDR1 SGDLS, CDR2 YYNGEE. The CDR3 here is CASSEGQGYNSPLHF. The CDR3 DNA reads TGTGCCAGCAGCGAAGGGCAGGGCTATAATTCACCCCTCCACTTT.

This clonotype has ten or more counts. The chain combines TRBV4-3 with TRBJ1-1; D is unresolved. Trimming left V 4 bases short and J 5 bases short, with 11 bases between. The CDR3 covers 13 residues. Looked up from germline, CDR1 is LGHNA and CDR2 is YSLEER. The CDR3 DNA sequence: TGCGCCAGCAGCCTGACGTCATGGACTGAAGCTTTCTTT. This encodes CASSLTSWTEAFF.

In this sample, this clonotype turned up a few times. J is TRBJ2-7 and V is TRBV20-1, with D possibly being TRBD1 or TRBD2 (5 bases each). The CDR3 covers 12 residues. The V end was cut by 1 base, the J end by 4 bases, with 8 bases between. Germline V gene data show CDR1 as DFQATT and CDR2 as SNEGSKA (reference sequence). CDR3 loop: CSARVGGYEQYF. The CDR3 DNA reads TGCAGTGCTAGAGTTGGGGGTTACGAGCAGTACTTC.

This clonotype was counted at least ten times. The chain carries TRBV5-1 and TRBJ2-7; TRBD2 aligns across 11 bases. The CDR3 covers 15 residues. Germline V gene sequence: CDR1 SGHRS, CDR2 YFSETQ. With V trimmed by 4 bases and J by 0 bases, 3 bases remained unmatched. The CDR3: CASSVLAGDSYEQYF. As DNA, the CDR3 is TGCGCCAGCAGCGTACTAGCGGGAGACTCCTACGAGCAGTACTTC.

V gene TRBV29-1 combines with J gene TRBJ1-1; D not resolved. The CDR3 loop spans 13 amino acids. V lost 5 bases and J lost 2, with 12 bases in between. The germline V gene has CDR1 SQVTM and CDR2 ANQGSEA. CDR3 DNA: TGCAGCGTTATCGGCACAGATAACACTGAAGCTTTCTTT. Translating it yields CSVIGTDNTEAFF. Looking up the rest from reference TRBV29-1 and TRBJ1-1 gives the full variable domain: SAVISQKPSRDICQRGTSLTIQCQVDSQVTMMFWYRQQPGQSLTLIATANQGSEATYESGFVIDKFPISRPNLTFSTLTVSNMSPEDSSIYLCSVIGTDNTEAFFGQGTRLTVV.

This clonotype has a count of ten or more. The chain links TRBV7-9 to TRBJ1-5; TRBD1 aligns across 8 bases. The CDR3 consists of 15 residues. The germline V gene encodes CDR1 SEHNR and CDR2 FQNEAQ (reference sequence). Trimming took 5 bases from V and 6 from J; bases not matched to a gene: 9. CDR3 sequence reads: CASSPGQGLTQPQHF. DNA of the CDR3: TGTGCCAGCAGCCCAGGACAGGGTTTAACTCAGCCCCAGCATTTT.

This clonotype occurred a few times. The junction departs from germline at one end; a sequencing error may be responsible. Written as DNA, the CDR3 is TGCTGTGCTAGAGATTTAACGGCTAGCGGGCTTTTAGAGACCCAGTACTTC. Protein sequence: CCARDLTASGLLETQYF. The V call is TRBV20-1, the J call TRBJ2-5; 8 nucleotides match TRBD2. The germline V gene encodes CDR1 DFQATT and CDR2 SNEGSKA (reference sequence). This CDR3 has 17 amino acids.

The sample holds many counts of this clonotype. The genes are TRBV7-9 and TRBJ2-1; possible D gene TRBD2, 6 bases. Germline lookup yields CDR1 SEHNR and CDR2 FQNEAQ (reference sequence). The V end lost 3 bases, the J end lost 7 bases, and 13 bases lay between the germline ends. This CDR3 is 14 amino acids long. The CDR3 DNA reads TGTGCCAGCAGCTTTGGGGGGTTCCCTAATGAGCAGTTCTTC. This codes for CASSFGGFPNEQFF.

This chain uses TRBV7-9 with TRBJ2-3, with D perhaps matching TRBD2 (6 bases). CDR3 size: 15 residues. CDR1 and CDR2 from the germline V gene are SEHNR and FQNEAQ (reference sequence). V was pared by 1 base and J by 6 bases, with 14 bases between. CDR3 sequence: CASSLVTSTVDTQYF. The CDR3 nucleotides are TGTGCCAGCAGCTTAGTAACTAGCACCGTGGATACGCAGTATTTT.

This clonotype was seen a handful of times. The V gene is TRBV29-1, the J gene TRBJ1-1, with D perhaps TRBD1 (6 bases). CDR3 length equals 12 residues. Germline CDR1 SQVTM, CDR2 ANQGSEA. The V gene lost 7 bases and the J gene lost 0 bases, with 9 bases spanning the gap. The CDR3 DNA reads as TGCAGCGCAGGACAGCTGAACACTGAAGCTTTCTTT. As protein: CSAGQLNTEAFF.

The rearrangement joins TRBV9 to TRBJ2-1; 11 bases fit TRBD2. From germline, CDR1 is SGDLS and CDR2 YYNGEE. This CDR3 contains 16 residues. V was clipped by 0 bases and J by 8 bases; unmatched bases: 7. This chain's CDR3 is CASSVGLAGRGDEQFF. As DNA, the CDR3 is TGTGCCAGCAGCGTAGGACTAGCGGGGAGGGGAGATGAGCAGTTCTTC.

This clonotype was recorded a few times. The gene calls are TRBV12-5 and TRBJ2-2; tentatively, D is TRBD1 (5 bases). Germline V gene data show CDR1 as LGHNT and CDR2 as FRNRAP. There are 13 residues in the CDR3. CDR3: CVSGADLTGELFF. The CDR3 DNA sequence: TGTGTCAGTGGGGCGGACCTCACCGGGGAGCTGTTTTTT. The complete variable domain, with remaining parts taken from reference TRBV12-5 and TRBJ2-2, reads DARVTQTPRHKVTEMGQEVTMRCQPILGHNTVFWYRQTMMQGLELLAYFRNRAPLDDSGMPKDRFSAEMPDATLATLKIQPSEPRDSAVYFCVSGADLTGELFFGEGSRLTVL.

Ten or more counts support this clonotype. V is TRBV6-2 or TRBV6-3 and J is TRBJ2-5; 13 bases match TRBD2. V dropped 10 bases and J dropped 2; count of bases not matched to a gene: 7. CDR3 size: 15 residues. Germline-derived CDR1 and CDR2 are MNHEY and SVGEGT. The CDR3 loop is CAISGLAGFQETQYF. The CDR3 bases are TGTGCCATCTCGGGACTAGCGGGATTTCAAGAGACCCAGTACTTC.

CDR3 sequence (DNA): TGCAGCGCTGACAGGGGACTTGCTAACTATGGCTACACCTTC. Translated: CSADRGLANYGYTF. This chain joins TRBV29-1 and TRBJ1-2, with 8 bases aligning to TRBD1. V dropped 7 bases and J dropped 0; count of bases not matched to a gene: 7. Germline assignment: CDR1 SQVTM and CDR2 ANQGSEA. This CDR3 region has 14 residues.

In this sample, this clonotype turned up a few times. The rearrangement uses TRBV7-9 and TRBJ2-7; possibly TRBD2 for D (5 bases). The CDR3 sequence is 14 residues long. The germline V and J ends were trimmed by 1 base and 7 bases, with 14 bases remaining between them. Germline V gene lookup returns CDR1 SEHNR and CDR2 FQNEAQ (reference sequence). The CDR3 loop reads CASSLDPWPGEQYF. CDR3 bases: TGTGCCAGCAGCTTAGACCCCTGGCCGGGAGAGCAGTACTTC.

Ten or more counts support this clonotype. The DNA of the CDR3 is TGTGCCACCAGTGATTTTTCTGAAAAACTGTTTTTT. Its protein product is CATSDFSEKLFF. V is TRBV24-1 and J is TRBJ1-4; D remains unclear. V dropped 1 base and J dropped 7 bases, with 3 bases sitting between them. The CDR3 has 12 amino acids. In germline, CDR1 is KGHDR, CDR2 SFDVKD.

This clonotype has a count of ten or more. The V call is TRBV12-3 or TRBV12-4, the J call TRBJ1-4; D is possibly TRBD1 (5 bases). This CDR3 has 15 residues. V was pared by 5 bases and J by 2 bases, with 12 bases between. The DNA for the CDR3 is TGTGCCAGCAGTCCCTACAGGCGCACTAATGAAAAACTGTTTTTT. As protein: CASSPYRRTNEKLFF.

Ten or more counts support this clonotype. This rearrangement joins TRBV28 to TRBJ2-2, with no clear D. Between the trimmed V and J ends, which lost 3 bases and 5 bases, there was a span of 7 bases. This CDR3 has 13 residues. Germline V gene sequence: CDR1 MDHEN, CDR2 SYDVKM. The CDR3 sequence: CASSFIGTGELFF. CDR3 in DNA: TGTGCCAGCAGTTTCATCGGAACCGGGGAGCTGTTTTTT.

Ten or more counts support this clonotype. The J gene is TRBJ2-2, the V gene TRBV19, with TRBD1 as a possible D gene (6 bases). The CDR3 consists of 16 residues. CDR1 is LNHDA and CDR2 is SQIVND in the germline V gene (reference sequence). Here the CDR3 reads CAASPPDRSSTGELFF. The CDR3 region has the DNA TGTGCAGCTAGTCCCCCCGACAGGTCTTCCACCGGGGAGCTGTTTTTT.

In this sample, this clonotype turned up many times. The rearrangement uses TRBV29-1 and TRBJ2-1; 9 bases line up with TRBD2. The trim removed 7 bases at V and 7 bases at J, leaving 5 bases unmatched. The CDR3 runs 12 residues. Per germline, CDR1 SQVTM and CDR2 ANQGSEA. The CDR3 coding sequence is TGCAGCGCCTGGACTAGCGTTAATGAGCAGTTCTTC. Residues: CSAWTSVNEQFF.

J is TRBJ1-1 and V is TRBV29-1; the D gene is possibly TRBD1 (5 bases). Germline values: CDR1 SQVTM, CDR2 ANQGSEA. This CDR3 has 15 residues. V shed 0 bases and J shed 6 bases, with 17 bases lying between them. This CDR3 reads CSVEERWGTRAEAFF. The CDR3 bases are TGCAGCGTTGAAGAGAGATGGGGGACTCGTGCTGAAGCTTTCTTT.